The entry that follows covers one TCR beta chain sequence. The data were obtained in a study of blood T cell repertoires in COVID-19. V lost 5 bases, J lost 5 bases, and 13 bases lay in between. Germline values: CDR1 SGHDN, CDR2 FVKESK. CDR3 length: 14 residues. Produced via immunoSEQ multiplex PCR; TCRdb's table is partial and in-frame only. Found here are approximately 220,000 clones, 70% to 90% of them singletons; the top ten hold 2.9%. The genes are TRBV14 and TRBJ2-1; D perhaps matches TRBD1 (6 bases). The clonotype originates from a man in his fifties or sixties who had recovered from COVID-19. The specimen was peripheral blood. The CDR3 is CASSNLHRDNEQFF. The CDR3 DNA reads as TGTGCCAGCAGCAACCTACACAGGGACAATGAGCAGTTCTTC. The whole variable domain, filled in from reference TRBV14 and TRBJ2-1, reads EAGVTQFPSHSVIEKGQTVTLRCDPISGHDNLYWYRRVMGKEIKFLLHFVKESKQDESGMPNNRFLAERTGGTYSTLKVQPAELEDSGVYFCASSNLHRDNEQFFGPGTRLTVL.